This T cell receptor (beta chain) derives from a study of blood T cell repertoires in COVID-19. This clone was recorded only once. This CDR3 contains 15 residues. Trimming shortened V by 4 bases and J by 4 bases, and 16 bases separated the two germline ends. Germline assignment: CDR1 LGHDT and CDR2 YNNKEL (reference sequence). Some clones are missing from TCRdb's copy, which holds only in-frame ones; the method was immunoSEQ multiplex PCR. Of under 200,000 clones detected, roughly 88% appear once; the ten largest clones hold 10% to 15%. This TCR came from an older woman who had recovered from COVID-19. The sequenced material came from PBMCs or T cells enriched from blood (not recorded which). The chain is built from TRBV3-1 (or the pseudogene TRBV3-2) and TRBJ1-2, with a possible D match to TRBD1 (6 bases). The CDR3 region has the DNA TGTGCCAGCAGCCCTCCGGGACACCTGCCCTATGGCTACACCTTC. It yields the protein CASSPPGHLPYGYTF.